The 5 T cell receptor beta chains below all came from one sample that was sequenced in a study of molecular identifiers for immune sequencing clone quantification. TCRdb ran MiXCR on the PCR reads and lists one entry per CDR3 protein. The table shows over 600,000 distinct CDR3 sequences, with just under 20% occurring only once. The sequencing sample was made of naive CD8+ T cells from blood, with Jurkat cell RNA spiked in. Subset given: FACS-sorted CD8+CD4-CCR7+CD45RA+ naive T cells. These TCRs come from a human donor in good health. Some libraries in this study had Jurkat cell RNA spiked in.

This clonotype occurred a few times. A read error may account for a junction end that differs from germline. CDR3 sequence (DNA): TGCGCCAGCAGTCATGGACAGGGGCCGGAGAACACCGGGGGGCTGTTTTTT. It translates to CASSHGQGPENTGGLFF. The gene calls are TRBV23-1 and TRBJ2-2, with 9 bases fitting TRBD1. TRBV23-1 is an open reading frame, and its role is uncertain. CDR3 length: 17 amino acids.

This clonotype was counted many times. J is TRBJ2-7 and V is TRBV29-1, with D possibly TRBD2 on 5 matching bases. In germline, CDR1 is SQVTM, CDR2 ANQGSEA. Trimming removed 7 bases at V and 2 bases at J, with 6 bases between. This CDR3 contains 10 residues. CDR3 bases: TGCAGCGCGGGGACCTACGAGCAGTACTTC. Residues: CSAGTYEQYF.

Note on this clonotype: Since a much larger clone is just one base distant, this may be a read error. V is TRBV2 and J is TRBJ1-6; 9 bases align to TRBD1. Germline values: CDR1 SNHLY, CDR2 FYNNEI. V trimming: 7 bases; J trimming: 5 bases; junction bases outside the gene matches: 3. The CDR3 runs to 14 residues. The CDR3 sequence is CASTGTGHNSPLHF. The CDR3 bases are TGTGCCAGCACCGGGACAGGGCATAATTCACCCCTCCACTTT.

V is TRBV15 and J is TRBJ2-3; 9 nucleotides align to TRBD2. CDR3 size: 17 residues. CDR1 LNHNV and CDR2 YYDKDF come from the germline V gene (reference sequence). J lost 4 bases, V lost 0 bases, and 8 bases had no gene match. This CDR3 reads CATSRDLAGGPSDTQYF. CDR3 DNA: TGTGCCACCAGCAGAGATCTGGCGGGGGGGCCCTCAGATACGCAGTATTTT.

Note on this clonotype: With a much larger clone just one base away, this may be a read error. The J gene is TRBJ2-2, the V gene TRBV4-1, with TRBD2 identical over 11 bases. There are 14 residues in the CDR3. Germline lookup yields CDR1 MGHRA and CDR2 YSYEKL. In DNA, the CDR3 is TGCGCCAGCAGTGGGCTAGCGGGGGGCCGGGAGCTGGTTTTT. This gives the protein CASSGLAGGRELVF.